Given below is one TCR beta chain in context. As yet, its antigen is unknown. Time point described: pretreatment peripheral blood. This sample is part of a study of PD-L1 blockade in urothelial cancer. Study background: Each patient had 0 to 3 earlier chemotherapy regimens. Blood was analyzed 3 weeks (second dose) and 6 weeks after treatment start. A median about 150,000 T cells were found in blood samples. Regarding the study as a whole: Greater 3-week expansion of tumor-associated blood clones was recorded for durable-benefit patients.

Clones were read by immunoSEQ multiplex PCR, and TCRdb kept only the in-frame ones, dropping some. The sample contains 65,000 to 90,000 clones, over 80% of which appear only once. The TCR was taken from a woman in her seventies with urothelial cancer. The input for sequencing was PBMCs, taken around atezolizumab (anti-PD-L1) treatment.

The CDR3 is CASSRTGAGGYTF. The CDR3 nucleotides are TGTGCCAGCAGTCGGACAGGAGCCGGGGGCTACACCTTC. The rearrangement uses TRBV6-5 and TRBJ1-2; 7 bases match TRBD1. This CDR3 comprises 13 residues. V trimming: 5 bases; J trimming: 8 bases; junction bases outside the gene matches: 8. CDR1 MNHEY and CDR2 SVGAGI come from the germline V gene.